A selection of T cell receptor beta chains follows, all from one sample in a study of long-term antiretroviral therapy in people with HIV. This table comes from immunoSEQ multiplex PCR, and its TCRdb copy is limited to in-frame clones, with some not included. In the table there are 18,000 or so clones, 85% to 90% of which are singletons. The sample consisted of unsorted PBMCs, taken 4.2 years after starting antiretroviral therapy. The receptor source for this set is a man aged 45-60 years with HIV. Both conserved end residues are part of each CDR3. The D gene is left open where the match is weak. Part of the rows lack a size; the others show once, few, many or a class for expanded clones.

D: NA
V: TRBV27
J: TRBJ2-7
size: NA
CDR3: CASSPGVSYEQYF
DNA: TGTGCCAGCAGTCCGGGGGTCTCCTACGAGCAGTACTTC

D: NA
V: TRBV30
J: TRBJ1-2
size: NA
CDR3: CAWSRSQGFYGYTF
DNA: TGTGCCTGGAGTCGGAGCCAGGGGTTCTATGGCTACACCTTC

D: NA
V: TRBV19
J: TRBJ1-2
size: NA
CDR3: CASTDRNYGYTF
DNA: TGTGCCAGTACTGACAGAAACTATGGCTACACCTTC

D: NA
V: TRBV6-1
J: TRBJ1-1
size: NA
CDR3: CASSEWPYTEAFF
DNA: TGTGCCAGCAGTGAATGGCCTTACACTGAAGCTTTCTTT

D: TRBD1
V: TRBV7-9
J: TRBJ2-7
size: NA
CDR3: CASSHPQGPYEQYF
DNA: TGTGCCAGCAGCCATCCACAGGGGCCGTACGAGCAGTACTTC

D: TRBD2
V: TRBV5-4
J: TRBJ2-1
size: once
CDR3: CASSPRGGRENEQFF
DNA: TGTGCCAGCAGCCCCCGGGGGGGCCGGGAGAATGAGCAGTTCTTC

D: TRBD1
V: TRBV5-1
J: TRBJ2-3
size: NA
CDR3: CASSTGTGTNPSTDTQYF
DNA: TGCGCCAGCAGCACAGGGACAGGGACCAACCCTAGCACAGATACGCAGTATTTT

D: NA
V: TRBV2
J: TRBJ2-7
size: NA
CDR3: CASSLGPTYEQYF
DNA: TGTGCCAGCAGCCTCGGACCGACCTACGAGCAGTACTTC

D: TRBD2
V: TRBV18
J: TRBJ2-3
size: NA
CDR3: CASSPLAGGLTDTQYF
DNA: TGTGCCAGCTCACCACTAGCGGGGGGGCTCACAGATACGCAGTATTTT

D: NA
V: TRBV2
J: TRBJ1-5
size: NA
CDR3: CASSEVSQPQHF
DNA: TGTGCCAGCAGTGAAGTGAGTCAGCCCCAGCATTTT

D: TRBD2
V: TRBV5-4
J: TRBJ2-7
size: NA
CDR3: CASSRDYLYEQYF
DNA: TGTGCCAGCAGCAGGGACTATCTTTACGAGCAGTACTTC

D: NA
V: TRBV30
J: TRBJ2-7
size: NA
CDR3: CAWSARGEQYF
DNA: TGTGCCTGGAGTGCCCGAGGGGAGCAGTACTTC

D: NA
V: TRBV9
J: TRBJ1-2
size: NA
CDR3: CASSFGHRVGYTF
DNA: TGTGCCAGCAGCTTCGGGCACAGGGTAGGCTACACCTTC

D: NA
V: TRBV28
J: TRBJ1-2
size: NA
CDR3: CASRSDNNYGYTF
DNA: TGTGCCAGCAGATCAGACAATAACTATGGCTACACCTTC

D: NA
V: TRBV6-4
J: TRBJ2-7
size: NA
CDR3: CASSDSRREQDPYEQYF
DNA: TGTGCCAGCAGTGACTCGAGAAGGGAACAGGATCCCTACGAGCAGTACTTC

D: TRBD1
V: TRBV18
J: TRBJ1-5
size: NA
CDR3: CASSPGTGGLQPQHF
DNA: TGTGCCAGCTCACCAGGGACAGGGGGCCTTCAGCCCCAGCATTTT

D: NA
V: TRBV5-1
J: TRBJ2-2
size: NA
CDR3: CASSFSQGNTGELFF
DNA: TGCGCCAGCAGCTTCAGCCAGGGGAACACCGGGGAGCTGTTTTTT

D: NA
V: TRBV6-7
J: TRBJ2-7
size: NA
CDR3: CASSYLIRVSSYEQYF
DNA: TGTGCCAGCAGTTACCTCATTAGGGTCAGCTCCTACGAGCAGTACTTC

D: TRBD2
V: TRBV5-1
J: TRBJ2-3
size: once
CDR3: CASSSGTSGGVADTQYF
DNA: TGCGCCAGCAGCTCCGGGACTAGCGGGGGAGTAGCGGATACGCAGTATTTT

D: NA
V: TRBV28
J: TRBJ2-7
size: NA
CDR3: CASSTDSYEQYF
DNA: TGTGCCAGCAGTACCGACTCCTACGAGCAGTACTTC

D: NA
V: TRBV19
J: TRBJ2-7
size: NA
CDR3: CASSTVSSYEQYF
DNA: TGTGCCAGTAGTACCGTAAGCTCCTACGAGCAGTACTTC

D: NA
V: TRBV28
J: TRBJ1-2
size: NA
CDR3: CASTGAPYGYTF
DNA: TGTGCCAGCACCGGGGCCCCCTATGGCTACACCTTC

D: NA
V: TRBV7-9
J: TRBJ1-4
size: NA
CDR3: CASSTTRLGGKGEKLFF
DNA: TGTGCCAGCAGCACCACCCGATTAGGGGGAAAGGGTGAAAAACTGTTTTTT

D: NA
V: TRBV5-4
J: TRBJ1-1
size: NA
CDR3: CASSLGASNTEAFF
DNA: TGTGCCAGCAGCTTGGGCGCAAGTAACACTGAAGCTTTCTTT

D: NA
V: TRBV4-1
J: TRBJ1-6
size: NA
CDR3: CASSQGIGQDSPLHF
DNA: TGCGCCAGCAGCCAAGGGATCGGGCAGGATTCACCCCTCCACTTT

D: TRBD1
V: TRBV5-1
J: TRBJ1-1
size: NA
CDR3: CASSLEDRVAEAFF
DNA: TGCGCCAGCAGCTTGGAGGACAGGGTGGCTGAAGCTTTCTTT

D: NA
V: TRBV4-2
J: TRBJ2-4
size: NA
CDR3: CASSPTFSGIAKNIQYF
DNA: TGTGCCAGCAGCCCAACCTTTAGCGGAATAGCCAAAAACATTCAGTACTTC

D: TRBD2
V: TRBV9
J: TRBJ2-3
size: NA
CDR3: CASTPRSGGSSTDTQYF
DNA: TGTGCCAGCACCCCGCGTAGCGGGGGTTCTAGCACAGATACGCAGTATTTT

D: TRBD1
V: TRBV15
J: TRBJ1-1
size: few
CDR3: CATSRPTGVNTEAFF
DNA: TGTGCCACCAGCAGGCCTACAGGGGTGAACACTGAAGCTTTCTTT

D: TRBD1
V: TRBV5-8
J: TRBJ1-6
size: NA
CDR3: CASSSQGANSPLHF
DNA: TGTGCCAGCAGCTCACAGGGGGCGAATTCACCCCTCCACTTT

D: TRBD2
V: TRBV28
J: TRBJ2-3
size: NA
CDR3: CASRYRRLAGADTQYF
DNA: TGTGCCAGCAGATACCGACGACTAGCGGGGGCAGATACGCAGTATTTT